The 20 T cell receptor beta chains in this list originate from one sample, sequenced in a study of read filtering for tumor transcriptome and immune sequencing. The library was built from roughly 400 ng RNA with molecular barcoded adaptors for alpha/delta and beta/gamma chains. TCRdb reanalysed the reads using MiXCR and keeps one entry per CDR3 protein. Among 40,000 or so distinct CDR3 sequences, around 13% were seen once, and the ten largest hold around a quarter. Sequencing was performed on a population of CD138-negative cells sorted from bone marrow. The receptors here all came from a donor at least 40 years old with multiple myeloma.

This clonotype was found many times. The chain recombines TRBV4-3 with TRBJ2-3; D is perhaps TRBD1 or TRBD2 (6 bases each). The CDR3 runs 18 residues. V was pared by 6 bases and J by 4 bases, with 26 bases between. Germline V gives CDR1 LGHNA, CDR2 YSLEER. This CDR3 is CASSPGLRRTRGADTQYF. The DNA for the CDR3 is TGCGCCAGCAGTCCGGGGCTGCGGCGTACAAGGGGGGCAGATACGCAGTATTTT.

This clonotype was counted ten times or more. J is TRBJ2-1 and V is TRBV7-3, with 9 positions matching TRBD1. Germline values: CDR1 SGHTA, CDR2 FQGTGA. J gave up 2 bases and V 3 bases, and 2 bases lay outside the gene matches. There are 15 residues in the CDR3. Written as DNA, the CDR3 is TGTGCCAGCAGCTTGGGGGACAGGGCCTACAATGAGCAGTTCTTC. It codes for CASSLGDRAYNEQFF. Together with reference TRBV7-3 and TRBJ2-1, the CDR3 gives the full variable domain: GAGVSQTPSNKVTEKGKYVELRCDPISGHTALYWYRQSLGQGPEFLIYFQGTGAADDSGLPNDRFFAVRPEGSVSTLKIQRTERGDSAVYLCASSLGDRAYNEQFFGPGTRLTVL.

This clonotype was counted many times. CDR3 residues: CASRRTPGTNTYEQYF. As DNA, the CDR3 is TGTGCCAGCAGGAGGACTCCCGGGACAAACACCTACGAGCAGTACTTC. The chain employs TRBV6-5 and TRBJ2-7, with TRBD1 as a possible D gene (6 bases). The germline V gene encodes CDR1 MNHEY and CDR2 SVGAGI. This CDR3 is 16 amino acids long. The V end lost 6 bases, the J end lost 2 bases, and 20 bases lay between the germline ends.

This clonotype was counted many times. The rearrangement links TRBV28 to TRBJ2-1; D may be TRBD2 (6 bases). Germline V gene lookup returns CDR1 MDHEN and CDR2 SYDVKM. There are 14 residues in the CDR3. V lost 2 bases and J 5 bases, leaving 10 bases between the germline ends. The DNA for the CDR3 is TGTGCCAGCAGTTTAAGGGACTCGAACAATGAGCAGTTCTTC. This translates into CASSLRDSNNEQFF.

This clonotype was seen many times. This chain joins TRBV24-1 and TRBJ2-3; 10 positions agree with TRBD2. From germline, CDR1 is KGHDR and CDR2 SFDVKD. J gave up 1 base and V 5 bases, and 8 bases lay outside the gene matches. CDR3 length: 17 residues. CDR3 sequence reads: CATSGGAGTSGTDTQYF. The DNA for the CDR3 is TGTGCCACCAGTGGAGGGGCCGGGACTAGCGGCACAGATACGCAGTATTTT.

This clonotype was recorded many times. The chain links TRBV20-1 to TRBJ1-1; D ambiguous. CDR1 is DFQATT and CDR2 is SNEGSKA in the germline V gene (reference sequence). The CDR3 length is 12 residues. With 3 bases removed from V and 0 bases from J, the gap between germline ends came to 5 bases. The CDR3 sequence: CSASRLNTEAFF. In DNA form, the CDR3 reads TGCAGTGCTAGCAGACTGAACACTGAAGCTTTCTTT.

This clonotype showed up many times. This sequence joins TRBV9 and TRBJ2-1, with 11 bases that match TRBD1. CDR3 size: 15 residues. The J segment lost 7 bases and the V segment lost 2 bases, leaving 5 bases of the junction unmatched. Germline V gives CDR1 SGDLS, CDR2 YYNGEE. CDR3 sequence reads: CASSVRDRGTNEQFF. CDR3 DNA sequence: TGTGCCAGCAGCGTCCGGGACAGGGGGACAAATGAGCAGTTCTTC.

The genes are TRBV3-1 and TRBJ2-5; the match to TRBD2 covers 7 bases. V shed 6 bases, J shed 4 bases, and the junction held 8 bases outside the gene matches. Germline V gives CDR1 LGHDT, CDR2 YNNKEL (reference sequence). CDR3 size: 14 residues. CDR3 amino acids: CASRFLRERETQYF. The DNA for the CDR3 is TGTGCCAGCAGGTTCTTGCGGGAGAGAGAGACCCAGTACTTC.

This clonotype appeared many times. V usage is TRBV18 and J usage is TRBJ1-2, with a tentative D call TRBD1 (5 bases). The CDR3 totals 15 residues. V lost 6 bases to trimming and J lost 6 bases, with 20 bases between them. Germline V CDR1 and CDR2: KGHSH, LQKENI. The CDR3 loop reads CASSVNPGQSNGYTF. In nucleotides, the CDR3 is TGTGCCAGCTCTGTCAACCCAGGGCAGTCAAATGGCTACACCTTC.

This clonotype was recorded many times. The chain is built from TRBV24-1 and TRBJ2-3; possibly TRBD1 for D (6 bases). Germline V gives CDR1 KGHDR, CDR2 SFDVKD. There are 14 residues in the CDR3. Trimming removed 9 bases from V and 5 bases from J, with 17 bases in between. The CDR3 DNA reads as TGTGCCACCGGGGACAAATTGGCTGGAGATACGCAGTATTTT. The encoded protein is CATGDKLAGDTQYF.

The table lists this clonotype with many counts. V and J are TRBV20-1 and TRBJ1-5, with D possibly matching TRBD1 (5 bases). Germline V gives CDR1 DFQATT, CDR2 SNEGSKA (reference sequence). V lost 3 bases, J lost 0 bases, and 12 bases lay in between. The CDR3 consists of 15 residues. In nucleotides, the CDR3 is TGCAGTGCTAGCCCCGGGGCGAATAGCAATCAGCCCCAGCATTTT. This encodes CSASPGANSNQPQHF.

This clonotype was picked up many times. V is TRBV7-9 and J is TRBJ2-7; 9 bases fit TRBD2. The V and J ends lost 0 bases and 3 bases, in that order; junction bases with no gene match: 3. The CDR3 consists of 15 residues. Germline loops: CDR1 SEHNR, CDR2 FQNEAQ (reference sequence). Written as DNA, the CDR3 is TGTGCCAGCAGCTTAGCGGTTAGCGGGAGCTACGAGCAGTACTTC. As protein: CASSLAVSGSYEQYF.

This clonotype has a handful of counts. One base away lies a much larger clone, so this may be a sequencing read error. The conserved final phenylalanine or tryptophan is absent from the CDR3, which likely points to a read error. The V and J genes are TRBV5-1 and TRBJ2-5, with D possibly TRBD2 on 5 matching bases. The ends were cut back, 0 bases at V and 1 base at J, with 10 bases in the middle. CDR3 length: 15 amino acids. The V gene's germline CDR1 is SGHRS and CDR2 YFSETQ. The CDR3 nucleotides read TGCGCCAGCAGCTTGGGACTCGGGATCCAAGAGACCCAGTACCTC. This sequence encodes CASSLGLGIQETQYL.

At least ten counts were recorded for this clonotype. The chain couples TRBV5-1 to TRBJ1-1, with D perhaps TRBD1 (5 bases). The V end was cut by 1 base, the J end by 1 base, with 14 bases between. The length of the CDR3 is 16 residues. Germline lookup yields CDR1 SGHRS and CDR2 YFSETQ. CDR3 sequence reads: CASSLSPGGKNTEAFF. In nucleotides, the CDR3 is TGCGCCAGCAGCTTGTCCCCCGGGGGGAAGAACACTGAAGCTTTCTTT.

This clonotype turned up a few times. The J gene is TRBJ1-2, the V gene TRBV14; D gene ambiguous. Germline CDR1 SGHDN, CDR2 FVKESK. Trimming pared 0 bases from V and 4 bases from J, leaving 6 bases between. The CDR3 consists of 13 residues. The CDR3 is CASSQDRVYGYTF. The CDR3 DNA reads TGTGCCAGCAGCCAAGACCGTGTCTATGGCTACACCTTC.

This clonotype was recorded at least ten times. The chain recombines TRBV11-3 with TRBJ2-5; 10 bases agree with TRBD2. The trim removed 4 bases at V and 1 base at J, leaving 6 bases unmatched. Germline V gene data show CDR1 as SGHNT and CDR2 as YENEEA. This CDR3 spans 16 amino acids. CDR3 nucleotides: TGTGCCAGCAGCTCCCTAGCGGGAGTCTTCCAAGAGACCCAGTACTTC. It yields the protein CASSSLAGVFQETQYF.

This chain links TRBV15 with TRBJ1-5, with 9 nucleotides matching TRBD1. CDR1 and CDR2 (germline): LNHNV, YYDKDF (reference sequence). The V and J ends lost 5 bases and 5 bases, in that order; junction bases with no gene match: 10. The CDR3 spans 16 residues. This chain's CDR3 is CATSGGSGQGHQPQHF. In DNA form, the CDR3 reads TGTGCCACCAGCGGAGGGTCGGGACAGGGACATCAGCCCCAGCATTTT.

This clonotype was observed many times. The chain recombines TRBV2 with TRBJ2-1; 8 bases fit TRBD1. CDR3 length: 15 residues. Germline-derived CDR1 and CDR2 are SNHLY and FYNNEI. V was pared by 2 bases and J by 2 bases, with 2 bases of the junction left unmatched. The CDR3 bases are TGTGCCAGCAGTGAACAGGGGGCGACCTACAATGAGCAGTTCTTC. This sequence encodes CASSEQGATYNEQFF.

About this clonotype: A single base is all that separates this from a far larger clone, so a read error is likely. This chain uses TRBV7-2 with TRBJ2-1; 8 positions agree with TRBD2. The CDR3 spans 16 residues. Germline CDR1 and CDR2: SGHTA and FQGNSA. The V segment lost 5 bases and the J segment 0 bases; nucleotides outside the gene matches: 6. The DNA for the CDR3 is TGTGCCAGCAGCAGTAGCGGGACGCGCTCCTACAATGAGCAGTTCTTC. Its protein is CASSSSGTRSYNEQFF.

Ten or more counts support this clonotype. V is TRBV7-9 and J is TRBJ2-1; D is undetermined. V was trimmed by 1 base and J by 2 bases, leaving 6 bases between them. Germline CDR1 reads SEHNR; CDR2 reads FQNEAQ (reference sequence). This CDR3 region has 14 residues. This CDR3 reads CASSLGLPYNEQFF. The DNA of the CDR3 is TGTGCCAGCAGCTTAGGGCTTCCCTACAATGAGCAGTTCTTC.